One sample yielded the 22 T cell receptor beta chains listed below, sequenced in a study of CD8+CD57+ T cells in acquired aplastic anemia. Both TCR beta VDJ combination and CDR3 sequence profiling were carried out. Genomic DNA was the template for this profiling. TCRdb reprocessed the reads via MiXCR and lists one record per CDR3 protein. The table has some 170,000 distinct CDR3 sequences, roughly 65% seen once. Patients sequenced had flow cytometry evidence of CD8+CD57+ cell expansion. The sequencing input was sorted CD4+, CD8+, or CD8+CD57+ T cells (not recorded which) from PBMCs. The receptors stem from a human donor with aplastic anemia.

The V call is TRBV7-2, the J call TRBJ2-3; D is unresolved. CDR1 is SGHTA, CDR2 FQGNSA, per germline. The CDR3 sequence is 13 residues long. V lost 1 base to trimming and J lost 5 bases, with 7 bases between them. CDR3 residues: CASSLESVDTQYF. For the CDR3, the DNA is TGTGCCAGCAGCTTAGAGAGCGTAGATACGCAGTATTTT.

CDR3 nucleotides: TGTGCCACCAGTGATCCAATTGGGCAGTATGAGCAGTTCTTC. Translation gives CATSDPIGQYEQFF. The rearrangement links TRBV24-1 to TRBJ2-1; D not certain. The germline V gene has CDR1 KGHDR and CDR2 SFDVKD. The V end lost 3 bases, the J end lost 8 bases, and 13 bases lay between the germline ends. CDR3 length equals 14 residues.

The rearrangement uses TRBV10-3 and TRBJ2-7, with TRBD2 matching 11 bases. The CDR3 has 14 residues. Germline trimming cut 6 bases from V and 1 base from J; bases unmatched to any gene: 2. CDR1 and CDR2 (germline): ENHRY, SYGVKD. The CDR3 DNA is TGTGCCATCAGCGGGACTAGCGGTTCCTACGAGCAGTACTTC. Translation: CAISGTSGSYEQYF.

The rearrangement joins TRBV25-1 to TRBJ2-6; D is possibly TRBD1 (6 bases). The CDR3 consists of 17 residues. In germline, CDR1 is MGHDK, CDR2 SYGVNS. Between the trimmed V and J ends, which lost 5 bases and 6 bases, there was a span of 20 bases. The CDR3 DNA reads TGTGCCAGCAGTAGCCGGGACACCCAAAAAGTGGCCAACGTCCTGACTTTC. Amino acid sequence: CASSSRDTQKVANVLTF.

Points on this clonotype: One end of the junction is discordant with germline, which a read error may explain. The chain carries TRBV25-1 and TRBJ2-7, with TRBD1 matching 7 bases. CDR1 and CDR2 (germline): MGHDK, SYGVNS. This CDR3 spans 18 amino acids. CDR3 loop: CASSEHIFGERGRWEQYF. The CDR3 nucleotides read TGTGCTAGCAGTGAACATATCTTCGGGGAGAGGGGGCGCTGGGAGCAGTACTTC.

The chain has TRBV15 and TRBJ2-7; 9 nucleotides line up with TRBD2. From germline, CDR1 is LNHNV and CDR2 YYDKDF (reference sequence). The CDR3 runs to 14 residues. The J segment lost 9 bases and the V segment lost 10 bases, leaving 16 bases of the junction unmatched. The DNA of the CDR3 is TGTGCCAGCACCTCCGGGACTAGCTCAAGCGGGCAGTACTTC. It codes for CASTSGTSSSGQYF.

The chain carries TRBV19 and TRBJ2-5; 7 bases agree with TRBD1. The CDR3 is 15 residues long. Germline CDR1 is LNHDA and CDR2 is SQIVND (reference sequence). With V trimmed by 6 bases and J by 4 bases, 11 bases remained unmatched. The CDR3 region is CASRRTTGMGETQYF. CDR3 nucleotides: TGTGCCAGTAGGCGAACGACAGGGATGGGAGAGACCCAGTACTTC.

Comments on this clonotype: One junction end disagrees with the germline gene, perhaps due to a read error. This sequence joins TRBV20-1 and TRBJ2-1; D is tentatively TRBD1 or TRBD2 (5 bases each). The CDR3 sequence is 15 residues long. The germline gives CDR1 DFQATT, CDR2 SNEGSKA (reference sequence). The CDR3 reads CSAREPGTTYNEQLF. The CDR3 DNA sequence: TGCAGTGCTAGAGAACCCGGGACGACATACAATGAGCAGCTCTTC.

This clonotype appeared once. The CDR3, as DNA: TGTGCCAGCAGCGTCACCGGGACAGGGGGACTTGAAAAACTGTTTTTT. Amino acid sequence: CASSVTGTGGLEKLFF. This chain joins TRBV7-9 and TRBJ1-4, with 11 bases fitting TRBD1. Germline CDR1 and CDR2: SEHNR and FQNEAQ (reference sequence). The junction had 9 bases not matched to a gene; V was cut back by 5 bases and J by 7 bases. The CDR3 has 16 residues.

This clonotype has just a few counts. The junction departs from germline at one end; a sequencing error may be responsible. This chain joins TRBV4-1 and TRBJ2-3; D is possibly TRBD2 (5 bases). Germline lookup yields CDR1 MGHRA and CDR2 YSYEKL. This CDR3 comprises 13 residues. The CDR3 reads CASSQDREDAQYF. CDR3 sequence (DNA): TGCGCCAGCAGCCAAGATCGGGAAGATGCGCAGTATTTT.

J is TRBJ2-1 and V is TRBV2, with a tentative D call TRBD1 (5 bases). The ends were cut back, 8 bases at V and 5 bases at J, with 10 bases in the middle. Germline V gene sequence: CDR1 SNHLY, CDR2 FYNNEI. This CDR3 has 12 amino acids. The CDR3 sequence: CASDTGNNEQFF. CDR3 DNA sequence: TGTGCCAGCGACACAGGAAACAATGAGCAGTTCTTC.

The gene calls are TRBV7-3 and TRBJ2-5; unclear D gene. V gave up 2 bases and J gave up 5 bases, with 12 bases separating them. The germline gives CDR1 SGHTA, CDR2 FQGTGA. The CDR3 runs 14 residues. The CDR3 spells CASSLPWLGETQYF. As DNA, the CDR3 is TGTGCCAGCAGCTTACCTTGGCTGGGGGAGACCCAGTACTTC.

The chain links TRBV4-1 to TRBJ1-5; 8 bases align to TRBD1. The CDR3 has 14 residues. Germline-derived CDR1 and CDR2 are MGHRA and YSYEKL. V shed 5 bases, J shed 7 bases, and the junction held 7 bases outside the gene matches. CDR3 residues: CASSGGQVDQPQHF. The DNA for the CDR3 is TGCGCCAGCAGCGGGGGACAGGTTGACCAGCCCCAGCATTTT.

The CDR3 DNA reads as TGTGCCAGCAATGGGCACTATGGCTACACCTTC. Protein sequence: CASNGHYGYTF. V usage is TRBV9 and J usage is TRBJ1-2; no firm D call. The CDR3 runs to 11 residues. The V gene's germline CDR1 is SGDLS and CDR2 YYNGEE. The V end lost 6 bases, the J end lost 3 bases, and 6 bases lay between the germline ends.

This sequence joins TRBV7-9 and TRBJ2-5; TRBD1 or TRBD2 may be the D gene (5 bases each). Looked up from germline, CDR1 is SEHNR and CDR2 is FQNEAQ (reference sequence). The CDR3 loop spans 16 amino acids. Between the trimmed V and J ends, which lost 5 bases and 4 bases, there was a span of 20 bases. The CDR3 loop is CASSLGVPGRRETQYF. In DNA form, the CDR3 reads TGTGCCAGCAGCCTAGGGGTTCCGGGGCGTCGAGAGACCCAGTACTTC.

This chain joins TRBV20-1 and TRBJ2-7, with 8 bases aligning to TRBD2. The CDR3 covers 15 residues. After removal of 1 base from V and 7 bases from J, the junction contained 12 bases not matched to a gene. The V gene's germline CDR1 is DFQATT and CDR2 SNEGSKA (reference sequence). DNA for the CDR3: TGCAGTGCTAGAGTCCCGGGACTAGAGGCTGATGAGCAGTACTTC. This translates into CSARVPGLEADEQYF.

The chain employs TRBV2 and TRBJ2-1; D is unclear. V dropped 4 bases and J dropped 4 bases, with 11 bases sitting between them. Germline CDR1 is SNHLY and CDR2 is FYNNEI. CDR3 length equals 14 residues. The CDR3 loop is CASSVGVRYNEQFF. CDR3 in DNA: TGTGCCAGCAGTGTTGGGGTTCGGTACAATGAGCAGTTCTTC.

This clonotype came up once. The chain employs TRBV6-2 or TRBV6-3 and TRBJ1-5; 7 bases fit TRBD1. Unmatched junction bases numbered 5, after V lost 5 bases and J lost 4 bases. The V gene's germline CDR1 is MNHEY and CDR2 SVGEGT. This CDR3 is 14 amino acids long. The CDR3 here is CASSHRDRNQPQHF. As DNA, the CDR3 is TGTGCCAGCAGTCACCGGGACAGAAATCAGCCCCAGCATTTT.

The chain carries TRBV7-2 and TRBJ1-1; tentative D call: TRBD1 (5 bases). V was shortened by 6 bases and J by 4 bases, with 15 bases between the two germline ends. The germline CDR1 and CDR2 sequences are SGHTA and FQGNSA. The CDR3 contains 14 residues. CDR3 amino acids: CASSAAGTRTEAFF. CDR3 DNA: TGTGCCAGCAGTGCTGCCGGGACTCGCACTGAAGCTTTCTTT.

The chain uses TRBV7-9 and TRBJ1-1, with 8 bases that match TRBD1. CDR3 length: 17 amino acids. V was clipped by 1 base and J by 0 bases; unmatched bases: 7. CDR1 and CDR2 from the germline V gene are SEHNR and FQNEAQ (reference sequence). The CDR3 coding sequence is TGTGCCAGCAGCTTAGGAACAGGGGGAGTCATGAACACTGAAGCTTTCTTT. Protein sequence: CASSLGTGGVMNTEAFF.

The chain joins TRBV2 to TRBJ2-5; D uncertain. Germline lookup yields CDR1 SNHLY and CDR2 FYNNEI. V was cut by 4 bases and J by 9 bases, with 12 bases left in between. The length of the CDR3 is 12 residues. CDR3 nucleotide sequence: TGTGCCAGCAGTGTCGGTCCTGGGGCCCAGTACTTC. Its translation is CASSVGPGAQYF. The variable domain in full, with the rest retrieved from reference TRBV2 and TRBJ2-5, is EPEVTQTPSHQVTQMGQEVILRCVPISNHLYFYWYRQILGQKVEFLVSFYNNEISEKSEIFDDQFSVERPDGSNFTLKIRSTKLEDSAMYFCASSVGPGAQYFGPGTRLLVL.

This clonotype has more than one count but fewer than ten. V and J are TRBV7-9 and TRBJ2-5, with TRBD2 matching over 8 bases. The CDR3 runs 15 residues. Unmatched junction bases numbered 4, after V lost 3 bases and J lost 1 base. Germline V gives CDR1 SEHNR, CDR2 FQNEAQ (reference sequence). The CDR3 nucleotides read TGTGCCAGCAGCTTGGGGGCGGGGGGCCAAGAGACCCAGTACTTC. This encodes CASSLGAGGQETQYF.